This T cell receptor (beta chain) was observed in a study of coeliac disease. Study overall: Coeliac patients had newly diagnosed active disease, refractory type I disease, or gluten-free diet control.

The CDR3 loop spans 13 amino acids. Germline CDR1 LNHNV, CDR2 YYDKDF (reference sequence). Produced via immunoSEQ multiplex PCR; TCRdb's table is partial and in-frame only. Counted here are about 3,100 clones, just under 50% occurring once; the ten biggest clones make up around 10%. Findings of the study overall: In active celiac disease, intraepithelial and lamina propria TRB and TRG repertoires were less clonal than controls.

As concerns this clone: Its antigen is not identified. At one end, the junction sequence differs from germline, possibly due to a read error.

One frozen approximately 470,000-cell aliquot per fraction was sequenced. Source material: intraepithelial lymphocytes from the gut. This chain uses TRBV15 with TRBJ1-4, with 10 nucleotides matching TRBD1. The receptor was derived from a woman between 65 and 79 years old with celiac disease. The CDR3 here is CATSRSWGQGKYF. CDR3 nucleotide sequence: TGTGCCACCAGCAGATCCTGGGGACAGGGGAAATATTTT.